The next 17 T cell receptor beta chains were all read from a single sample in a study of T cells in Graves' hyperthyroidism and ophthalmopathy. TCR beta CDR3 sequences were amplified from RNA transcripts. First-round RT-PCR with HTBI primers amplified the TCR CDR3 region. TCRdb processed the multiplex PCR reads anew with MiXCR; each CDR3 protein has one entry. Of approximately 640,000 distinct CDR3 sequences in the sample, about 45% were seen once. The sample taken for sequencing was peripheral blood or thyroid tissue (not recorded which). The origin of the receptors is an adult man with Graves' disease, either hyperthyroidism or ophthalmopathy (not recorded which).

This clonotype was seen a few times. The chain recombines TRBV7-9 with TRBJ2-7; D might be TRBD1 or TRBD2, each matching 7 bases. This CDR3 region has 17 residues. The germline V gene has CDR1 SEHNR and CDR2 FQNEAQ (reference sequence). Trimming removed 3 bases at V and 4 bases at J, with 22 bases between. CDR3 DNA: TGTGCCAGCAGCTTGGCCGTTCTGACAGGGAGGGATTACGAGCAGTACTTC. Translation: CASSLAVLTGRDYEQYF.

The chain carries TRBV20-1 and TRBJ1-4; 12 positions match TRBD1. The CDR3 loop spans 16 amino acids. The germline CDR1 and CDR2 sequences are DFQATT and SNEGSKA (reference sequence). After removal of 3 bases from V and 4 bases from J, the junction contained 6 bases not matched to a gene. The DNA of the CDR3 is TGCAGTGCTAGGGGGGACAGGGGGCAGAGTAATGAAAAACTGTTTTTT. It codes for CSARGDRGQSNEKLFF.

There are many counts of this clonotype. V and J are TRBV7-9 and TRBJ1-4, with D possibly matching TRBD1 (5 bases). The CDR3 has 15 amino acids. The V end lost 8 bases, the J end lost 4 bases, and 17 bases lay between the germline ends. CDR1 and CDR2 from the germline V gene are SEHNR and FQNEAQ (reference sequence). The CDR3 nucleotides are TGTGCCAGCGGAGAGAGGGGCCTGAATAATGAAAAACTGTTTTTT. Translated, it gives CASGERGLNNEKLFF.

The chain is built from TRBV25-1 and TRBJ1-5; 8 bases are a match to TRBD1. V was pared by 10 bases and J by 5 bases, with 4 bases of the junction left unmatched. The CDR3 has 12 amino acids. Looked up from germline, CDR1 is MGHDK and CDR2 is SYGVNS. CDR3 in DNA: TGTGCCAACAGGGGGGGCGATCAGCCCCAGCATTTT. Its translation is CANRGGDQPQHF. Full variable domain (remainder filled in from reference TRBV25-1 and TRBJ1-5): EADIYQTPRYLVIGTGKKITLECSQTMGHDKMYWYQQDPGMELHLIHYSYGVNSTEKGDLSSESTVSRIRTEHFPLTLESARPSHTSQYLCANRGGDQPQHFGDGTRLSIL.

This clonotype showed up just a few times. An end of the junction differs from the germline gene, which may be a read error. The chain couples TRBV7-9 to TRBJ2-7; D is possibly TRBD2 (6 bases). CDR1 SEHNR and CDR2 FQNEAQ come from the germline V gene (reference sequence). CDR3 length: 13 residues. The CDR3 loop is CASSHSGRYEQYF. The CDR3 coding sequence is TGCGCCAGCAGCCACAGCGGGCGGTACGAGCAGTACTTC.

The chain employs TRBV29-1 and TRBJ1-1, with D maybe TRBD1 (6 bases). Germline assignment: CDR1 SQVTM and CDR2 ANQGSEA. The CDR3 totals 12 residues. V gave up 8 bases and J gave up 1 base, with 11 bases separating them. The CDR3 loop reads CSWGDTNTEAFF. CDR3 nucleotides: TGCAGCTGGGGGGACACGAACACTGAAGCTTTCTTT.

CDR3 loop: CASSVGTALSEQYF. The CDR3 DNA sequence: TGTGCCAGCAGCGTGGGGACAGCATTGTCCGAGCAGTACTTC. This rearrangement joins TRBV9 to TRBJ2-7; TRBD1 agrees at 7 bases. The V gene end was trimmed by 2 bases and the J gene end by 6 bases; junction bases not matched to a gene: 8. Looked up from germline, CDR1 is SGDLS and CDR2 is YYNGEE. This CDR3 region has 14 residues.

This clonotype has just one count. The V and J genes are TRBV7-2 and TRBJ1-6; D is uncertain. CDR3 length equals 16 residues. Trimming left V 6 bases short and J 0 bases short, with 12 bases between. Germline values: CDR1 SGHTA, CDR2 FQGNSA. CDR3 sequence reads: CASSLPESSYNSPLHF. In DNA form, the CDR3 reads TGTGCCAGCAGTTTACCCGAAAGCTCCTATAATTCACCCCTCCACTTT.

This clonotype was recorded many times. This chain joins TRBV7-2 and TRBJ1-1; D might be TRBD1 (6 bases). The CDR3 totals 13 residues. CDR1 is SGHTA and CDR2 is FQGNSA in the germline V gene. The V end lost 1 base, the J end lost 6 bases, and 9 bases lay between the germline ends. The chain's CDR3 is CASSLDRVAEAFF. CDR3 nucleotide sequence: TGTGCCAGCAGCTTAGACAGGGTGGCTGAAGCTTTCTTT.

CDR3 loop: CSASTSETQYF. Written as DNA, the CDR3 is TGCAGTGCTTCGACTAGCGAGACCCAGTACTTC. This chain links TRBV20-1 with TRBJ2-5; 7 bases are shared with TRBD2. The CDR3 spans 11 residues. In germline, CDR1 is DFQATT, CDR2 SNEGSKA (reference sequence). The ends lost 5 bases at V and 5 bases at J; junction bases unmatched: 2.

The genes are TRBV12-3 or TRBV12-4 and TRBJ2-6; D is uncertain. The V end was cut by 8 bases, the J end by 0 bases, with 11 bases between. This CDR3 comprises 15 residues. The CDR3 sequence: CASLTEFSGANVLTF. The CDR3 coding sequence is TGTGCCAGCCTCACAGAGTTCTCTGGGGCCAACGTCCTGACTTTC.

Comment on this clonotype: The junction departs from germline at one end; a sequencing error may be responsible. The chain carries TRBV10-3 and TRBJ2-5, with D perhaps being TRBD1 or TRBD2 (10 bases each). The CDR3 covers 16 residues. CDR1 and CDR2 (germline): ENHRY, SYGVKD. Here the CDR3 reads CASSETLAGQGKTQYF. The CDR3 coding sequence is TGTGCCAGCAGTGAAACACTAGCGGGACAGGGGAAGACCCAGTACTTC.

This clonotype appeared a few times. In nucleotides, the CDR3 is TGTGCCAGCAGCTTGATCCCGGGACAGCCGACCTACGAGCAGTACTTC. Translated: CASSLIPGQPTYEQYF. The chain combines TRBV5-6 with TRBJ2-7; 7 bases line up with TRBD1. Per the germline V gene, CDR1 is SGHDT and CDR2 is YYEEEE. The CDR3 runs to 16 residues. V gave up 1 base and J gave up 2 bases; unmatched junction bases: 9.

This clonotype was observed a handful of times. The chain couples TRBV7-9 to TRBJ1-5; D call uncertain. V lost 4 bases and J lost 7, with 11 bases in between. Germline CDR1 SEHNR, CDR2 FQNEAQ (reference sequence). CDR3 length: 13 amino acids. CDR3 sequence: CASSSSPGQPQHF. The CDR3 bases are TGTGCCAGCAGCTCAAGCCCGGGCCAGCCCCAGCATTTT.

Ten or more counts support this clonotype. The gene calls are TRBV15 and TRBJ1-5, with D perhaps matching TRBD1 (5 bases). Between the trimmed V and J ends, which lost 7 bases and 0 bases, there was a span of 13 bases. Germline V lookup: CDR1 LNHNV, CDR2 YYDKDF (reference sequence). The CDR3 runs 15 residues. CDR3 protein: CATTQGDHSNQPQHF. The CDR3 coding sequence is TGTGCCACCACCCAAGGGGACCATAGCAATCAGCCCCAGCATTTT.

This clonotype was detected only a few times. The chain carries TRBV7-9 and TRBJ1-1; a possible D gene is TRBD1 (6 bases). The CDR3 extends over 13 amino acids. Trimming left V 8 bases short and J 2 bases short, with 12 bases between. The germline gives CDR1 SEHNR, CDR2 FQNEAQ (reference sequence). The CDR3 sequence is CASFPDSNTEAFF. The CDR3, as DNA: TGTGCCAGCTTCCCGGACAGTAACACTGAAGCTTTCTTT.

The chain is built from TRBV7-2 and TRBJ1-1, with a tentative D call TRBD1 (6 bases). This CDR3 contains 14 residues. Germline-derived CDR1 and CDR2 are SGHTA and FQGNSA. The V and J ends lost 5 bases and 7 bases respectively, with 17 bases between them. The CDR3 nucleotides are TGTGCCAGCAGCCTCCCAGGGGTGGAGCGTGAAGCTTTCTTT. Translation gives CASSLPGVEREAFF.